The 15 T cell receptor beta chains given below trace back to one sample, sequenced in a study of neoadjuvant nivolumab and ipilimumab in lung cancer. This table comes from immunoSEQ multiplex PCR, and its TCRdb copy is limited to in-frame clones, with some not included. This repertoire shows 25,000 to 30,000 clones, around four fifths found once; its top ten account for roughly 8.9%. The source was tumor tissue, collected after neoadjuvant nivolumab, alone or with ipilimumab, at or shortly before surgery. These receptor sequences come from an adult with non-small cell lung cancer.

The V call is TRBV7-9, the J call TRBJ2-3; TRBD2 is a possible D gene (6 bases). This CDR3 is 14 amino acids long. V gave up 5 bases and J gave up 2 bases, with 11 bases separating them. CDR1 and CDR2 from the germline V gene are SEHNR and FQNEAQ (reference sequence). CDR3 region: CASSARDDTDTQYF. The CDR3 DNA reads TGTGCCAGCAGCGCGCGGGACGACACAGATACGCAGTATTTT.

CDR3 region: CASSSDARGGELFF. The CDR3 bases are TGTGCCAGCAGCTCGGATGCCCGGGGCGGGGAGCTGTTTTTT. The chain has TRBV7-9 and TRBJ2-2, with a tentative D call TRBD2 (5 bases). Trimming left V 4 bases short and J 7 bases short, with 13 bases between. Per the germline V gene, CDR1 is SEHNR and CDR2 is FQNEAQ (reference sequence). The CDR3 has 14 residues.

The rearrangement joins TRBV11-3 to TRBJ1-1, with D tentatively TRBD1 (5 bases). The CDR3 is made up of 19 amino acids. Germline V lookup: CDR1 SGHNT, CDR2 YENEEA. V lost 1 base and J lost 1, with 22 bases in between. The CDR3 DNA follows: TGTGCCAGCAGCTTAGGTTCGGGGGACGGTAGAGCGACGAACACTGAAGCTTTCTTT. Translated: CASSLGSGDGRATNTEAFF.

This clone is a singleton in its sample. The V call is TRBV5-1, the J call TRBJ2-5, with D possibly matching TRBD2 (5 bases). Germline CDR1 reads SGHRS; CDR2 reads YFSETQ. The CDR3 covers 14 residues. V was clipped by 1 base and J by 2 bases, with 9 bases between them. The CDR3 coding sequence is TGCGCCAGCAGCTTGTCCCAGCGGCAAGAGACCCAGTACTTC. Protein product: CASSLSQRQETQYF.

This chain joins TRBV6-5 and TRBJ2-2; D gene ambiguous. The CDR3 has 12 amino acids. Trimming stripped 10 bases from V and 6 bases from J, with 12 bases between. The germline V gene encodes CDR1 MNHEY and CDR2 SVGAGI. CDR3 sequence (DNA): TGTGCCACCGCAGTCGGCGCCGGGGAGCTGTTTTTT. It specifies CATAVGAGELFF.

The chain has TRBV7-6 and TRBJ2-7, with D maybe TRBD1 (6 bases). Germline lookup yields CDR1 SGHVS and CDR2 FNYEAQ. V gave up 5 bases and J gave up 2 bases, with 16 bases separating them. The CDR3 totals 15 residues. This CDR3 is CASSLKTGGPYEQYF. The CDR3 nucleotides are TGTGCCAGCAGCCTAAAGACAGGCGGTCCCTACGAGCAGTACTTC.

The chain recombines TRBV5-1 with TRBJ2-5; D call uncertain. The germline V and J ends were trimmed by 0 bases and 5 bases, with 8 bases remaining between them. Looked up from germline, CDR1 is SGHRS and CDR2 is YFSETQ. CDR3 length equals 13 residues. In DNA, the CDR3 is TGCGCCAGCAGCTTGGGCCTCGGGGAGACCCAGTACTTC. It codes for CASSLGLGETQYF. Drawing the rest from reference TRBV5-1 and TRBJ2-5, the complete variable domain is KAGVTQTPRYLIKTRGQQVTLSCSPISGHRSVSWYQQTPGQGLQFLFEYFSETQRNKGNFPGRFSGRQFSNSRSEMNVSTLELGDSALYLCASSLGLGETQYFGPGTRLLVL.

In this sample, this clone turned up once. The rearrangement uses TRBV5-1 and TRBJ1-1, with 7 bases fitting TRBD1. Germline lookup yields CDR1 SGHRS and CDR2 YFSETQ. CDR3 length equals 13 residues. J was trimmed by 3 bases and V by 4 bases; bases with no gene match: 3. The CDR3 DNA sequence: TGCGCCAGCAGCATTACAGGGGACACTGAAGCTTTCTTT. Its protein product is CASSITGDTEAFF.

V gene TRBV18 combines with J gene TRBJ1-1, with 8 bases matching TRBD1. The V gene end was trimmed by 6 bases and the J gene end by 0 bases; junction bases not matched to a gene: 9. CDR1 KGHSH and CDR2 LQKENI come from the germline V gene. The CDR3 covers 16 residues. CDR3: CASSAPDRGMNTEAFF. The CDR3 DNA sequence: TGTGCCAGCTCCGCCCCTGACAGGGGAATGAACACTGAAGCTTTCTTT.

This clone was picked up a small number of times. This chain joins TRBV5-4 and TRBJ2-7; D remains unclear. The CDR3 consists of 13 residues. Per the germline V gene, CDR1 is SGHNT and CDR2 is YYREEE (reference sequence). Trimming removed 0 bases at V and 6 bases at J, with 10 bases between. The CDR3 DNA follows: TGTGCCAGCAGCTTGGCCGGGTTCAGCGAGCAGTACTTC. Amino acids: CASSLAGFSEQYF.

The J gene is TRBJ2-7, the V gene TRBV30; TRBD1 or TRBD2 may be the D gene (6 bases each). This CDR3 has 17 amino acids. The germline gives CDR1 GTSNPN, CDR2 SVGIG (reference sequence). The chain's CDR3 is CAQQGPTGRGPFYEQYF. The CDR3 DNA follows: TGTGCTCAACAGGGTCCCACAGGGCGGGGACCTTTCTACGAGCAGTACTTC.

This clone was recorded only once. The rearrangement uses TRBV10-3 and TRBJ1-2, with a possible D match to TRBD1 (5 bases). CDR1 is ENHRY, CDR2 SYGVKD, per germline. The CDR3 totals 14 residues. V lost 3 bases and J lost 4, with 12 bases in between. In DNA, the CDR3 is TGTGCCATCAGTGATGGGGGGATGATCTATGGCTACACCTTC. This encodes CAISDGGMIYGYTF.

The V call is TRBV5-1, the J call TRBJ1-5; D remains ambiguous. V lost 4 bases and J lost 7, with 12 bases in between. Germline values: CDR1 SGHRS, CDR2 YFSETQ. This CDR3 spans 13 amino acids. The CDR3 nucleotides read TGCGCCAGCAGCCCAATTCCGGAACAGCCCCAGCATTTT. This sequence encodes CASSPIPEQPQHF.

The chain carries TRBV7-6 and TRBJ1-3; TRBD1 might be the D (6 bases). V lost 5 bases, J lost 6 bases, and 20 bases lay in between. The germline V gene has CDR1 SGHVS and CDR2 FNYEAQ. CDR3 length: 16 amino acids. The CDR3 reads CASSQTRAAGENTIYF. The CDR3 bases are TGTGCCAGCAGCCAAACTCGCGCGGCAGGGGAAAACACCATATATTTT.

A single count supports this clone. The chain uses TRBV29-1 and TRBJ2-3; D perhaps matches TRBD1 (5 bases). This CDR3 has 13 amino acids. Germline CDR1 is SQVTM and CDR2 is ANQGSEA. V was cut by 6 bases and J by 2 bases, with 12 bases left in between. The CDR3: CSVFDSPTDTQYF. CDR3 coding DNA: TGCAGCGTCTTCGACAGCCCCACAGATACGCAGTATTTT.